This T cell receptor beta chain emerged from a study of cytomegalovirus exposure and HLA in healthy donors. A multiplex PCR was run with 60 Vbeta primers and 13 Jbeta primers. Clones were read by immunoSEQ multiplex PCR, and TCRdb kept only the in-frame ones, dropping some. Of about 69,000 clones in the sample, about 70% were seen once. The CDR3 length is 12 residues. The germline V gene encodes CDR1 MNHEY and CDR2 SVGAGI. Trimming removed 4 bases from V and 7 bases from J, with 10 bases in between. Donors sampled were nominally healthy, though unrecorded immune exposures were likely. Input material: PBMCs. The chain carries TRBV6-5 and TRBJ1-1; D not resolved. This TCR derives from a woman in her thirties in good health and CMV-seronegative. The CDR3 nucleotides read TGTGCCAGCAGTTCCATCACTTATGAAGCTTTCTTT. Amino acids: CASSSITYEAFF.